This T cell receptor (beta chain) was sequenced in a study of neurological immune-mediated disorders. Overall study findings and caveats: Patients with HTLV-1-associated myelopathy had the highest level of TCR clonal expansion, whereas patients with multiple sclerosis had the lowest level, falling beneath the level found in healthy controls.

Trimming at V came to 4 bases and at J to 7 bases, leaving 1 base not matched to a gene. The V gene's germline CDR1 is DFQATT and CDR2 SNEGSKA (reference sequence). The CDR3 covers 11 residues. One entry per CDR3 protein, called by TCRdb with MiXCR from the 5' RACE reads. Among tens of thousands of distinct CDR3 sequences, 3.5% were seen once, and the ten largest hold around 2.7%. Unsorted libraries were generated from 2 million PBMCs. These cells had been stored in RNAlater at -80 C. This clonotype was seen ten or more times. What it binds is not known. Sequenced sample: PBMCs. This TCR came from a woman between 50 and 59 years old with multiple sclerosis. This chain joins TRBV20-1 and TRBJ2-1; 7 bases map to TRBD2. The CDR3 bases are TGCAGTGCTATGCGGGGGAATGAGCAGTTCTTC. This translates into CSAMRGNEQFF.